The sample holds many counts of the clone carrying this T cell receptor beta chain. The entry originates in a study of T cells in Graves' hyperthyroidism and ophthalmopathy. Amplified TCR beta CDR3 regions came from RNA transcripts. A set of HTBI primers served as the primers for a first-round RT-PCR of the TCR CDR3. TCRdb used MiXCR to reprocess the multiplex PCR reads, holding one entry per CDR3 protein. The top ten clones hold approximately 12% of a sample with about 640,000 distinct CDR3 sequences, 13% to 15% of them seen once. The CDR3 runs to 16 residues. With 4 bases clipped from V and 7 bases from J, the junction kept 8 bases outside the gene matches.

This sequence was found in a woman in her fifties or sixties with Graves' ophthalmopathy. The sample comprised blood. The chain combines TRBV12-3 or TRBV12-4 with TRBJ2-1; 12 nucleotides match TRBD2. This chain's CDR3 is CASSSPGLAGHNEQFF. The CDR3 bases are TGTGCCAGCAGTTCCCCAGGACTAGCGGGGCATAATGAGCAGTTCTTC.